The T cell receptor (beta chain) under discussion was sequenced for a study of Tregs in tolerant kidney transplant recipients. Only in-frame clones appear in the TCRdb table, and some are missing; sequencing was by immunoSEQ multiplex PCR. Among some 21,000 clones listed, 65% to 85% were seen once. This clone was seen once. The CDR3 is 12 amino acids. Trimming removed 5 bases at V and 4 bases at J, with 9 bases between. Germline V lookup: CDR1 SEHNR, CDR2 FQNEAQ (reference sequence). Recipients received nonmyeloablative bone marrow transplants from related graft donors, with transient mixed chimerism.

The sample in question was CD8+ T cells from blood (PBMCs), obtained 6 months after the transplant. The chain carries TRBV7-9 and TRBJ2-7; D is unresolved. The receptor was isolated from a human patient who received a combined kidney and bone marrow transplant. The T cells may come from the graft donor. The CDR3 sequence is CASSLDTYEQYF. The CDR3 nucleotides read TGTGCCAGCAGCCTCGACACGTACGAGCAGTACTTC.